The sequence of this T cell receptor beta chain was determined in a study of response to subunit inactivated influenza vaccine. Study outcomes and limitations: T cells newly recruited by each seasonal influenza vaccination are few, the authors suggested.

Germline V lookup: CDR1 MNHEY, CDR2 SMNVEV (reference sequence). The CDR3 consists of 15 residues. V lost 5 bases, J lost 1 base, and 8 bases stayed unmatched. Worth noting for this clonotype: Its target is not known.

Each CDR3 protein gets one entry after TCRdb re-called the RT-PCR reads with MiXCR. Of approximately 500,000 distinct CDR3 sequences listed, less than 25% were seen once; the top ten hold 2.5% to 3%. This same sample was also part of a study on T cells expressing NK-cell markers. From that report: Libraries used 5'RACE template switching adding universal primer site and UMIs.

V is TRBV27 and J is TRBJ2-7, with 7 bases aligning to TRBD2. This TCR was sampled from a man in his fifties who received an inactivated influenza vaccine. The sample consisted of CD4+ T cells sorted from PBMCs, taken 11 to 12 days after vaccination. Here the CDR3 reads CASSLGLIPSYEQYF. CDR3 bases: TGTGCCAGCAGTCTGGGACTAATCCCTTCCTACGAGCAGTACTTC.